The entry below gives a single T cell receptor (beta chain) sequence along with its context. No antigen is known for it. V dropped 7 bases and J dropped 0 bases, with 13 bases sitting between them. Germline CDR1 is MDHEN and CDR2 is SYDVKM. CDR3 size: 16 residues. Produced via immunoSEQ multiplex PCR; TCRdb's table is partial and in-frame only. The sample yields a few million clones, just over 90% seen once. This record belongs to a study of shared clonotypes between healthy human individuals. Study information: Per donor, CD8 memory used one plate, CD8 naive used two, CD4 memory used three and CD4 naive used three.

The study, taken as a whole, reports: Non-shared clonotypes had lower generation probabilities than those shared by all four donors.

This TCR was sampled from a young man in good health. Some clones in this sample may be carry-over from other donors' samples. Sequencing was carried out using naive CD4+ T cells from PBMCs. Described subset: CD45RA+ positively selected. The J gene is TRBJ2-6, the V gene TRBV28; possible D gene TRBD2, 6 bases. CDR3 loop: CASTRRGGSGANVLTF. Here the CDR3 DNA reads TGTGCCAGCACGAGGAGGGGAGGCTCTGGGGCCAACGTCCTGACTTTC. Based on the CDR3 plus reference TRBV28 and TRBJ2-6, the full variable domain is DVKVTQSSRYLVKRTGEKVFLECVQDMDHENMFWYRQDPGLGLRLIYFSYDVKMKEKGDIPEGYSVSREKKERFSLILESASTNQTSMYLCASTRRGGSGANVLTFGAGSRLTVL.